This T cell receptor beta chain comes out of a study of blood T cell repertoires in COVID-19. As for the study in general: T cells, B-cell-depleted T cells, or PBMCs provided the cDNA or gDNA that served as material.

CDR1 and CDR2 (germline): LGHDT, YNNKEL (reference sequence). The CDR3 totals 15 residues. Trimming left V 2 bases short and J 1 base short, with 11 bases between. Measured with immunoSEQ multiplex PCR; TCRdb has only the in-frame clones, and not every one. This sample has just over 300,000 clones; roughly nine tenths occur once, and the top ten carry 1.5% to 2%. Enrollment of patients from Seattle took place during active infection, with longitudinal follow-up. The material sequenced was peripheral blood. The sequence came from a woman in her 30s with COVID-19, enrolled during active disease. The rearrangement joins TRBV3-1 (or the pseudogene TRBV3-2) to TRBJ1-1, with a possible D match to TRBD1 (6 bases). CDR3 loop: CASSQLPGQNTEAFF. In DNA, the CDR3 is TGTGCCAGCAGCCAATTACCGGGACAGAACACTGAAGCTTTCTTT.